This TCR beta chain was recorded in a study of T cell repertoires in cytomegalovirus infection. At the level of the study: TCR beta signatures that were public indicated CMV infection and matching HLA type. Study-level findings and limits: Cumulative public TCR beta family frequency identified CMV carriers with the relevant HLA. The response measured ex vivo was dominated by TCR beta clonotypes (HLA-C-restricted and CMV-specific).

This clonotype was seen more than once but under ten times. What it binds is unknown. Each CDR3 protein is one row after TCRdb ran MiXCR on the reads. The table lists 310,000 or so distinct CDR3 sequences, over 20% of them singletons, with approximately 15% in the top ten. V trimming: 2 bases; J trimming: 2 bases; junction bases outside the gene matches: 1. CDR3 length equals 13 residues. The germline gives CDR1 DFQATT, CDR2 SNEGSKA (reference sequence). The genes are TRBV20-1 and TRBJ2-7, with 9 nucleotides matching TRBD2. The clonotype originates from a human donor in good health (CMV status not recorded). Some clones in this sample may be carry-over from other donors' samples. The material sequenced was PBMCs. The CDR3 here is CSARPSGTYEQYF. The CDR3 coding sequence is TGCAGTGCTAGACCTAGCGGGACCTACGAGCAGTACTTC.